Included here is one T cell receptor beta chain sequence, with context. No antigen is known for it. The investigators amplified TCR beta CDR3 regions from RNA transcripts. Using the HTBI primer set, a first-round RT-PCR was run on the TCR CDR3. TCRdb reprocessed the multiplex PCR reads with MiXCR, giving one entry per CDR3 protein. The sample lists around 560,000 distinct CDR3 sequences; over 15% were seen once. This record belongs to a study of T cells in Graves' hyperthyroidism and ophthalmopathy. Study-wide findings and caveats: A model of 13 V-J features distinguished ophthalmopathy from stable hyperthyroidism. Blood held most thyroid clonotypes expanded above 0.001 frequency.

Graves' hyperthyroidism is called stable when ophthalmopathy does not progress within 18 months. PBMCs were derived from around 10 ml fresh peripheral blood. Germline V lookup: CDR1 SGHRS, CDR2 YFSETQ. This CDR3 is 15 amino acids long. The ends were cut back, 0 bases at V and 4 bases at J, with 10 bases in the middle. The gene calls are TRBV5-1 and TRBJ2-2, with D perhaps matching TRBD1 (5 bases). This receptor was obtained from a woman under 30 with Graves' hyperthyroidism. The sequenced sample was blood. The CDR3 loop reads CASSLGQSRTGELFF. The CDR3 DNA reads TGCGCCAGCAGCTTGGGACAGAGCCGCACCGGGGAGCTGTTTTTT. The full variable domain, rest sourced from reference TRBV5-1 and TRBJ2-2, is KAGVTQTPRYLIKTRGQQVTLSCSPISGHRSVSWYQQTPGQGLQFLFEYFSETQRNKGNFPGRFSGRQFSNSRSEMNVSTLELGDSALYLCASSLGQSRTGELFFGEGSRLTVL.